This is a list of T cell receptor beta chains from one sample in a study of beta chain features in type 1 diabetes. The table came from immunoSEQ multiplex PCR; TCRdb's copy has only in-frame clones and leaves some out. The sample holds under 400,000 clones, approximately 12% seen once. Specimen: naive CD4+ T cells from blood. Receptors originate from a woman aged 18-29 years with type 1 diabetes. CDR3s include the opening cysteine and the closing phenylalanine or tryptophan. The order of the fields is J gene, D gene, clone size, V gene, CDR3 DNA, CDR3 protein. The D gene is left open where the match is weak. Not every row has a clone size; where given, it reads once, few, many or a size class.

j_gene: TRBJ2-7
d_gene: TRBD2
abundance: .
v_gene: TRBV29-1
CDR3nt: TGCAGCGTCTCCGCGAGACTAGCGGTTCATCAAGGTCTCGAGCAGTACTTC
CDR3aa: CSVSARLAVHQGLEQYF

j_gene: TRBJ1-5
d_gene: .
abundance: .
v_gene: TRBV28
CDR3nt: TGTGCCAGCAGGCCAGGCGGGGCTAACAATCAGCCCCAGCATTTT
CDR3aa: CASRPGGANNQPQHF

j_gene: TRBJ2-5
d_gene: .
abundance: few
v_gene: TRBV5-6
CDR3nt: TGTGCCAGCAGCTTGACTGGCAGGGTATTGTCAGAGACCCAGTACTTC
CDR3aa: CASSLTGRVLSETQYF

j_gene: TRBJ2-1
d_gene: TRBD2
abundance: few
v_gene: TRBV4-1
CDR3nt: TGCGCCAGCAGCCAAGGGACTAGTAAGTACAATGAGCAGTTCTTC
CDR3aa: CASSQGTSKYNEQFF

j_gene: TRBJ2-2
d_gene: .
abundance: few
v_gene: TRBV4-3
CDR3nt: TGCGCCAGCAGCCAAGAGTATGTCGGGGAGCTGTTTTTT
CDR3aa: CASSQEYVGELFF

j_gene: TRBJ1-4
d_gene: .
abundance: few
v_gene: TRBV11-2
CDR3nt: TGTGCCAGCAGCCAATCGGGGGAGTGGGAAAAACTGTTTTTT
CDR3aa: CASSQSGEWEKLFF

j_gene: TRBJ1-5
d_gene: .
abundance: once
v_gene: TRBV11-2
CDR3nt: TGTGCCAGCAGCTTACGGGCAGGACTGGGGCAGCCCCAGCATTTT
CDR3aa: CASSLRAGLGQPQHF

j_gene: TRBJ2-1
d_gene: TRBD2
abundance: .
v_gene: TRBV4-1
CDR3nt: TGCGCCAGCAGACCTAGCGGTGTCTATGAGCAGTTCTTC
CDR3aa: CASRPSGVYEQFF

j_gene: TRBJ2-3
d_gene: .
abundance: .
v_gene: TRBV7-9
CDR3nt: TGTGCCAGCAGCTTAGCGTCGGGGACTTTAGGCGATACGCAGTATTTT
CDR3aa: CASSLASGTLGDTQYF

j_gene: TRBJ2-2
d_gene: .
abundance: .
v_gene: TRBV6-5
CDR3nt: TGTGCCAGCAGTTACGACTCAGGGATCACCGGGGAGCTGTTTTTT
CDR3aa: CASSYDSGITGELFF

j_gene: TRBJ1-1
d_gene: .
abundance: few
v_gene: TRBV20-1
CDR3nt: TGCAGTGCTAGGGGCAGGGAAGCTTTCTTT
CDR3aa: CSARGREAFF

j_gene: TRBJ2-1
d_gene: .
abundance: .
v_gene: TRBV30
CDR3nt: TGTGCCTGGAGTACAGGGTTGCGCAATGAGCAGTTCTTC
CDR3aa: CAWSTGLRNEQFF

j_gene: TRBJ1-2
d_gene: .
abundance: few
v_gene: TRBV14
CDR3nt: TGTGCCAGCAGCCCAAAGACAGTTTTTCCCCGCTATGGCTACACCTTC
CDR3aa: CASSPKTVFPRYGYTF

j_gene: TRBJ1-2
d_gene: TRBD1
abundance: few
v_gene: TRBV6-6
CDR3nt: TGTGCCAGCAGTCGGACAGGGGACTATGGCTACACCTTC
CDR3aa: CASSRTGDYGYTF

j_gene: TRBJ1-4
d_gene: TRBD1
abundance: .
v_gene: TRBV30
CDR3nt: TGTGCCTGGAGTCCGCCCGGGACAGGGAGTGTAAAACTGTTTTTT
CDR3aa: CAWSPPGTGSVKLFF

j_gene: TRBJ2-2
d_gene: TRBD2
abundance: few
v_gene: TRBV4-2
CDR3nt: TGTGCCAGCAGACCCCTAGCGGGAGGTACCGGGGAGCTGTTTTTT
CDR3aa: CASRPLAGGTGELFF

j_gene: TRBJ1-2
d_gene: .
abundance: few
v_gene: TRBV2
CDR3nt: TGTGCCAGCAGTGAACAGCGGCTCCGGGGCTACACCTTC
CDR3aa: CASSEQRLRGYTF

j_gene: TRBJ2-2
d_gene: TRBD2
abundance: few
v_gene: TRBV6-7
CDR3nt: TGTGCCAGCAGTCCCTTTCCCGGGGGGGAGATCCTCGGGGAGCTGTTTTTT
CDR3aa: CASSPFPGGEILGELFF

j_gene: TRBJ2-7
d_gene: TRBD1
abundance: few
v_gene: TRBV6-5
CDR3nt: TGTGCCAGCAGCCGGACAGGGGTGTCCTACGAGCAGTACTTC
CDR3aa: CASSRTGVSYEQYF

j_gene: TRBJ1-1
d_gene: .
abundance: .
v_gene: TRBV20-1
CDR3nt: TGCAGTGCTAGAGATCTTGCTTTCTTT
CDR3aa: CSARDLAFF

j_gene: TRBJ2-3
d_gene: .
abundance: .
v_gene: TRBV27
CDR3nt: TGTGCCAGCAGTCGAGTTCGCATCTCCACAGATACGCAGTATTTT
CDR3aa: CASSRVRISTDTQYF

j_gene: TRBJ1-1
d_gene: .
abundance: .
v_gene: TRBV5-4
CDR3nt: TGTGCCAGCAGCTTTGGCCCACAGATGAACCAAGCTTTCTTT
CDR3aa: CASSFGPQMNQAFF

j_gene: TRBJ1-2
d_gene: .
abundance: .
v_gene: TRBV4-3
CDR3nt: TGCGCCAGCAGCCCAACGAGTACTGCTGGCTACACCTTC
CDR3aa: CASSPTSTAGYTF

j_gene: TRBJ1-6
d_gene: TRBD1
abundance: .
v_gene: TRBV7-2
CDR3nt: TGTGCCAGCAGGACTGATACAGGGGGCTCACCCCTCCACTTT
CDR3aa: CASRTDTGGSPLHF

j_gene: TRBJ2-5
d_gene: .
abundance: few
v_gene: TRBV4-3
CDR3nt: TGCGCCAGCAGCCGACGGATCAGGGTTGAGGAGACCCAGTACTTC
CDR3aa: CASSRRIRVEETQYF

j_gene: TRBJ1-1
d_gene: .
abundance: .
v_gene: TRBV18
CDR3nt: TGTGCCAGTACAGATTTGGGTATGAACACTGAAGCTTTCTTT
CDR3aa: CASTDLGMNTEAFF

j_gene: TRBJ2-3
d_gene: TRBD2
abundance: .
v_gene: TRBV5-1
CDR3nt: TGCGCCAGCAGCTCCGGGACTAGCGTCGATACGCAGTATTTT
CDR3aa: CASSSGTSVDTQYF

j_gene: TRBJ2-7
d_gene: TRBD1
abundance: .
v_gene: TRBV4-3
CDR3nt: TGCGCCAGCAGCTGGGGTACCGACAGGGGCTACGAGCAGTACTTC
CDR3aa: CASSWGTDRGYEQYF

j_gene: TRBJ2-7
d_gene: .
abundance: .
v_gene: TRBV7-9
CDR3nt: TGTGCCAGCAGCTCAGGACACCGGCAACCCTACGAGCAGTACTTC
CDR3aa: CASSSGHRQPYEQYF

j_gene: TRBJ1-1
d_gene: .
abundance: few
v_gene: TRBV7-9
CDR3nt: TGTGCCAGCAGCGAGGGACACACAAGCAACACTGAAGCTTTCTTT
CDR3aa: CASSEGHTSNTEAFF

j_gene: TRBJ1-4
d_gene: .
abundance: .
v_gene: TRBV6-5
CDR3nt: TGTGCCAGCAGTCCGTTTGGGCCCCGCGAACTGTTTTTT
CDR3aa: CASSPFGPRELFF

j_gene: TRBJ2-7
d_gene: TRBD2
abundance: few
v_gene: TRBV7-3
CDR3nt: TGTGCCAGCAGCCCACTAGCGGGAGGGCCTATCGAGCAGTACTTC
CDR3aa: CASSPLAGGPIEQYF

j_gene: TRBJ2-5
d_gene: TRBD2
abundance: .
v_gene: TRBV9
CDR3nt: TGTGCCAGCAGCGTGCGGGAGGGACGGGCCCAGTACTTC
CDR3aa: CASSVREGRAQYF

j_gene: TRBJ2-2
d_gene: .
abundance: few
v_gene: TRBV11-2
CDR3nt: TGTGCCAGCAGCAAACCAGGTTGGACCGGGGAGCTGTTTTTT
CDR3aa: CASSKPGWTGELFF

j_gene: TRBJ1-2
d_gene: .
abundance: .
v_gene: TRBV6-5
CDR3nt: TGTGCCAGCAGGCAGGGTGGAAGCTATGGCTACACCTTC
CDR3aa: CASRQGGSYGYTF

j_gene: TRBJ2-3
d_gene: .
abundance: few
v_gene: TRBV7-2
CDR3nt: TGTGCCAGCAGCCCTCCGACAGATACGCAGTATTTT
CDR3aa: CASSPPTDTQYF

j_gene: TRBJ2-7
d_gene: TRBD2
abundance: few
v_gene: TRBV7-2
CDR3nt: TGTGCCAGCAGCTTTAGCGGGCCCGTTTACGAGCAGTACTTC
CDR3aa: CASSFSGPVYEQYF

j_gene: TRBJ1-1
d_gene: TRBD1
abundance: .
v_gene: TRBV2
CDR3nt: TGTGCCAGCAAATCCGCAGGGGGTACTGAAGCTTTCTTT
CDR3aa: CASKSAGGTEAFF

j_gene: TRBJ1-2
d_gene: .
abundance: few
v_gene: TRBV28
CDR3nt: TGTGCCAGCAGCATTTTTACCATTCAGGGCTACACCTTC
CDR3aa: CASSIFTIQGYTF

j_gene: TRBJ2-1
d_gene: TRBD2
abundance: .
v_gene: TRBV6-5
CDR3nt: TGTGCCAGCAGTTACTGGGCTAGCGGGGGGACGAATGAGCAGTTCTTC
CDR3aa: CASSYWASGGTNEQFF

j_gene: TRBJ1-2
d_gene: .
abundance: .
v_gene: TRBV7-3
CDR3nt: TGTGCCAGCAGCCAAAACTCGGACAGCGGCTATGGCTACACCTTC
CDR3aa: CASSQNSDSGYGYTF

j_gene: TRBJ2-3
d_gene: TRBD2
abundance: .
v_gene: TRBV7-2
CDR3nt: TGTGCCAGCAGCCATAGACTAGCGGGGAGCACAGATACGCAGTATTTT
CDR3aa: CASSHRLAGSTDTQYF

j_gene: TRBJ1-2
d_gene: .
abundance: .
v_gene: TRBV2
CDR3nt: TGTGCCAGCAGTGGCGGTGGGTTGGCAGACTATGGCTACACCTTC
CDR3aa: CASSGGGLADYGYTF

j_gene: TRBJ2-1
d_gene: .
abundance: .
v_gene: TRBV4-1
CDR3nt: TGCGCCAGCGGAGGGACTGCAGGCAATGAGCAGTTCTTC
CDR3aa: CASGGTAGNEQFF

j_gene: TRBJ2-5
d_gene: .
abundance: .
v_gene: TRBV30
CDR3nt: TGTGCCTGGAGTGCGGTACGGGAGACCCAGTACTTC
CDR3aa: CAWSAVRETQYF

j_gene: TRBJ2-7
d_gene: .
abundance: .
v_gene: TRBV30
CDR3nt: TGTGCCTGGGCCGAGCGGTACGAGCAGTACTTC
CDR3aa: CAWAERYEQYF

j_gene: TRBJ1-2
d_gene: .
abundance: few
v_gene: TRBV30
CDR3nt: TGTGCCTGGAGCGACACTCAGGGCTTGAACTATGGCTACACCTTC
CDR3aa: CAWSDTQGLNYGYTF

j_gene: TRBJ2-7
d_gene: .
abundance: few
v_gene: TRBV18
CDR3nt: TGTGCCAGCTCACCAGGGCTCAGCTCCTACGAGCAGTACTTC
CDR3aa: CASSPGLSSYEQYF

j_gene: TRBJ2-1
d_gene: .
abundance: .
v_gene: TRBV7-2
CDR3nt: TGTGCCAGCAGTCGGGGTAGCTTAGACTACAATGAGCAGTTCTTC
CDR3aa: CASSRGSLDYNEQFF

j_gene: TRBJ2-3
d_gene: TRBD2
abundance: few
v_gene: TRBV5-4
CDR3nt: TGTGCCAGCAGACCTAGCGGGAGCACAGATACGCAGTATTTT
CDR3aa: CASRPSGSTDTQYF

j_gene: TRBJ2-7
d_gene: .
abundance: few
v_gene: TRBV28
CDR3nt: TGTGCCAGCAGTTTAGCCAGCGGCCCGGGGTACGAGCAGTACTTC
CDR3aa: CASSLASGPGYEQYF

j_gene: TRBJ2-3
d_gene: TRBD1
abundance: .
v_gene: TRBV2
CDR3nt: TGTGCCAGCAACCAGGACAGGGCGCAAGATACGCAGTATTTT
CDR3aa: CASNQDRAQDTQYF

j_gene: TRBJ2-1
d_gene: TRBD2
abundance: .
v_gene: TRBV7-3
CDR3nt: TGTGCCAGCAGCTTAATGGCGGGAGGTAGTAATGAGCAGTTCTTC
CDR3aa: CASSLMAGGSNEQFF

j_gene: TRBJ1-1
d_gene: TRBD1
abundance: few
v_gene: TRBV6-5
CDR3nt: TGTGCCAGCAGCAACCGGGACAGGGGTGAAGCTTTCTTT
CDR3aa: CASSNRDRGEAFF